Listed here are 24 T cell receptor beta chains from one sample, sequenced in a study of CD8+CD57+ T cells in acquired aplastic anemia. In patients chosen for sequencing, flow cytometry had shown CD8+CD57+ cell expansion. TCR beta VDJ combinations and CDR3 sequences were profiled from genomic DNA. TCRdb fed the reads into MiXCR, producing one record per CDR3 protein. The data contain about 180,000 distinct CDR3 sequences, 45% to 55% of them singletons. Sample: sorted CD4+, CD8+, or CD8+CD57+ T cells (not recorded which) from PBMCs. Receptor source: a human donor with aplastic anemia.

In its sample, this clonotype was seen a few times. A read error is possible here, since a much larger clone lies one base away. The chain joins TRBV25-1 to TRBJ2-2; possibly TRBD1 for D (6 bases). This CDR3 region has 12 residues. Germline V gene lookup returns CDR1 MGHDK and CDR2 SYGVNS. Trimming removed 9 bases at V and 3 bases at J, with 8 bases between. CDR3 region: CASHRDTGELFF. Here the CDR3 DNA reads TGTGCCAGTCACAGGGACACCGGGGAGCTGTTTTTT.

The sample holds one count of this clonotype. V usage is TRBV5-1 and J usage is TRBJ2-6, with a tentative D call TRBD2 (5 bases). Germline V CDR1 and CDR2: SGHRS, YFSETQ. The V and J ends lost 4 bases and 0 bases respectively, with 11 bases between them. This CDR3 is built from 16 residues. This CDR3 is CASSQGLSSGANVLTF. For the CDR3, the DNA is TGCGCCAGCAGCCAAGGACTCTCCTCTGGGGCCAACGTCCTGACTTTC.

This clonotype showed up many times. This chain connects TRBV6-1 to TRBJ2-3; D not certain. This CDR3 is built from 14 residues. V lost 4 bases and J 9 bases, leaving 17 bases between the germline ends. Germline assignment: CDR1 MNHNS and CDR2 SASEGT. CDR3 loop: CASSAFDSLGTQYF. CDR3 in DNA: TGTGCCAGCAGTGCTTTCGACTCGCTTGGGACGCAGTATTTT.

Note on this clonotype: An end of the junction does not agree with germline; a read error may underlie this. The chain employs TRBV19 and TRBJ1-1, with 9 positions matching TRBD1. The CDR3 is made up of 15 amino acids. The V gene's germline CDR1 is LNHDA and CDR2 SQIVND (reference sequence). The CDR3 DNA reads as TGTGCCAGTAGCCGGGACAGGGAAATGAACACCGAAGCTTTCTTT. Its translation is CASSRDREMNTEAFF.

This clonotype was recorded at least ten times. The V and J genes are TRBV4-2 and TRBJ2-7; 13 bases line up with TRBD2. Germline V gene lookup returns CDR1 LGHNA and CDR2 YNFKEQ. J lost 3 bases, V lost 0 bases, and 8 bases had no gene match. The CDR3 sequence is 18 residues long. CDR3 in amino acids: CASSQDLGTSGTYYEQYF. The CDR3 DNA follows: TGTGCCAGCAGCCAAGATTTAGGGACTAGCGGGACCTACTACGAGCAGTACTTC.

The genes are TRBV5-1 and TRBJ2-1; D tentatively reads TRBD1 or TRBD2 (5 bases each). V was shortened by 8 bases and J by 8 bases, with 20 bases between the two germline ends. Germline lookup yields CDR1 SGHRS and CDR2 YFSETQ. This CDR3 is 14 amino acids long. Here the CDR3 DNA reads TGCGCCAGTCGTGACGGGACCTCCTTGGATGAGCAGTTCTTC. It is translated as CASRDGTSLDEQFF. The full variable domain, its missing parts supplied by reference TRBV5-1 and TRBJ2-1, is KAGVTQTPRYLIKTRGQQVTLSCSPISGHRSVSWYQQTPGQGLQFLFEYFSETQRNKGNFPGRFSGRQFSNSRSEMNVSTLELGDSALYLCASRDGTSLDEQFFGPGTRLTVL.

About this clonotype: One end of the junction does not line up with germline, which may come from a read error. DNA of the CDR3: TGTGCTAGCAGCCGGGACAGCACCGGGGAGCTGTTTTTT. It specifies CASSRDSTGELFF. The chain couples TRBV7-7 to TRBJ2-2; 7 positions match TRBD1. Germline V gives CDR1 SSHAT, CDR2 FNYEAQ (reference sequence). This CDR3 spans 13 amino acids.

The chain uses TRBV24-1 and TRBJ2-5; 7 bases align to TRBD1. From germline, CDR1 is KGHDR and CDR2 SFDVKD. The junction had 10 bases not matched to a gene; V was cut back by 0 bases and J by 4 bases. The CDR3 extends over 17 amino acids. This CDR3 reads CATSDLQKTGRGETQYF. The CDR3 DNA follows: TGTGCCACCAGTGATTTGCAAAAGACAGGGCGCGGAGAGACCCAGTACTTC.

This clonotype has a count of ten or more. The CDR3, as DNA: TGCAGCGTTGGCTCAGGCCTCCTCACAGATACGCAGTATTTT. It is translated as CSVGSGLLTDTQYF. The V and J genes are TRBV29-1 and TRBJ2-3; D remains ambiguous. V was trimmed by 4 bases and J by 2 bases, leaving 13 bases between them. The CDR3 consists of 14 residues. Germline CDR1 is SQVTM and CDR2 is ANQGSEA.

The rearrangement uses TRBV10-2 and TRBJ2-7; D is perhaps TRBD2 (5 bases). The germline V gene encodes CDR1 WSHSY and CDR2 SAAADI. The CDR3 contains 14 residues. Trimming took 2 bases from V and 7 from J, leaving 15 bases between them. The CDR3 loop reads CASSEGSGHSEQYF. The DNA for the CDR3 is TGCGCCAGCAGTGAGGGAAGCGGCCACTCAGAGCAGTACTTC.

Worth noting for this clonotype: A read error may explain this, as a much larger clone is one base away. The chain combines TRBV5-6 with TRBJ1-2; D is possibly TRBD1 (5 bases). Germline loops: CDR1 SGHDT, CDR2 YYEEEE. CDR3 length: 16 amino acids. Here the CDR3 DNA reads TGTGCCGGCAGCTTGGGTCCTACGGGACTGAACTATGGCTACACCTTC. Protein sequence: CAGSLGPTGLNYGYTF.

This clonotype was detected ten times or more. The chain joins TRBV29-1 to TRBJ2-3; D call uncertain. CDR3 length equals 15 residues. Trimming removed 8 bases from V and 2 bases from J, with 20 bases in between. The V gene's germline CDR1 is SQVTM and CDR2 ANQGSEA. For the CDR3, the DNA is TGCAGCACCCTCCCTAGGGCACCTTTCACAGATACGCAGTATTTT. Its translation is CSTLPRAPFTDTQYF.

V and J are TRBV20-1 and TRBJ2-7; D is uncertain. V was trimmed by 6 bases and J by 4 bases, leaving 25 bases between them. The CDR3 spans 16 residues. Germline lookup yields CDR1 DFQATT and CDR2 SNEGSKA (reference sequence). CDR3 DNA sequence: TGCAGTGCCAAGGAATTGTCTTCACCGTCTTTTTACGAGCAGTACTTC. Residues: CSAKELSSPSFYEQYF.

V and J are TRBV18 and TRBJ2-7; unclear D gene. The ends were cut back, 2 bases at V and 4 bases at J, with 6 bases in the middle. Germline CDR1 reads KGHSH; CDR2 reads LQKENI. This CDR3 region has 12 residues. CDR3 amino acids: CASSPWGYEQYF. The CDR3 nucleotides are TGTGCCAGCTCACCATGGGGTTACGAGCAGTACTTC.

This clonotype has at least ten counts. The chain joins TRBV4-2 to TRBJ2-1; TRBD2 aligns across 10 bases. The V and J ends lost 4 bases and 15 bases, in that order; junction bases with no gene match: 15. Germline values: CDR1 LGHNA, CDR2 YNFKEQ. The CDR3 runs to 15 residues. The CDR3 DNA is TGTGCCAGCAGCCCCACCGGCAGCGGGGGGGCTGGGACGTTCTTC. Protein: CASSPTGSGGAGTFF.

This clonotype appeared once. It may be a read error: a sequence one base away is much more abundant. The chain couples TRBV5-1 to TRBJ2-5, with 7 bases lining up with TRBD1. Germline V gene lookup returns CDR1 SGHRS and CDR2 YFSETQ. This CDR3 region has 15 residues. CDR3 protein: CAISLPGQAQETQYF. In DNA, the CDR3 is TGCGCCATCAGCCTTCCCGGACAGGCCCAAGAGACCCAGTACTTC.

This clonotype came up many times. The rearrangement joins TRBV7-8 to TRBJ2-1, with 7 nucleotides matching TRBD1. Unmatched junction bases numbered 4, after V lost 6 bases and J lost 5 bases. In germline, CDR1 is SGHVS, CDR2 FQNEAQ. CDR3 length: 13 amino acids. The CDR3 region is CASSPGQNNEQFF. The DNA of the CDR3 is TGTGCCAGCAGTCCGGGACAGAACAATGAGCAGTTCTTC.

At least ten counts were recorded for this clonotype. The gene calls are TRBV19 and TRBJ2-5, with D tentatively TRBD1 (6 bases). Germline CDR1 is LNHDA and CDR2 is SQIVND (reference sequence). The ends were cut back, 0 bases at V and 4 bases at J, with 12 bases in the middle. The CDR3 runs 15 residues. This CDR3 is CASSIDLGGTETQYF. The CDR3 region has the DNA TGTGCCAGTAGTATAGATCTTGGGGGCACAGAGACCCAGTACTTC.

This clonotype was detected many times. V is TRBV6-1 and J is TRBJ1-6, with TRBD1 identical over 7 bases. CDR3 length: 16 residues. The trim removed 8 bases at V and 10 bases at J, leaving 17 bases unmatched. The germline CDR1 and CDR2 sequences are MNHNS and SASEGT. The CDR3, as DNA: TGTGCCAGCCCTACTCTCAGGGGGGGAAATTGCTCACCCCTCCACTTT. Protein: CASPTLRGGNCSPLHF.

This clonotype has a count of ten or more. The chain has TRBV9 and TRBJ1-2; D possibly corresponds to TRBD1 (5 bases). Germline CDR1 is SGDLS and CDR2 is YYNGEE. This CDR3 has 13 amino acids. The V end lost 4 bases, the J end lost 3 bases, and 10 bases lay between the germline ends. Here the CDR3 DNA reads TGTGCCAGCAGCCCAGGGAGGGACTATGGCTACACCTTC. It yields the protein CASSPGRDYGYTF.

V usage is TRBV2 and J usage is TRBJ1-6; no clear D. Germline-derived CDR1 and CDR2 are SNHLY and FYNNEI. V dropped 10 bases and J dropped 3 bases, with 16 bases sitting between them. The CDR3 spans 15 residues. The CDR3 sequence: CAILASSGYNSPLHF. CDR3 nucleotide sequence: TGTGCCATCCTCGCCTCCTCGGGCTATAATTCACCCCTCCACTTT.

This clonotype appeared a few times. The chain links TRBV10-3 to TRBJ1-2; no clear D. CDR1 and CDR2 from the germline V gene are ENHRY and SYGVKD. Trimming took off 2 bases at V and 4 bases at J, with 11 bases between the two ends. The CDR3 runs 14 residues. Written as DNA, the CDR3 is TGTGCCATCAGTGAGGGAGCGACGACCTATGGCTACACCTTC. As protein: CAISEGATTYGYTF.

The table lists this clonotype with a few counts. An end of the junction differs from the germline gene, which may be a read error. The rearrangement links TRBV5-1 to TRBJ2-4; the match to TRBD2 covers 9 bases. Germline V gives CDR1 SGHRS, CDR2 YFSETQ. CDR3 size: 18 residues. CDR3 DNA sequence: TGCGCCAGCAGCTTGGAGGCGGGGGGGCCTCTAGCCAAAAACATCCAGTACTTC. It encodes CASSLEAGGPLAKNIQYF.

In regard to this clonotype: A much larger clone lies a single base off, so this may be a read error. The CDR3 coding sequence is TGTGCCAGCGGTCGCCCCGCTGGGGGTGAAGCTTTCTTT. It codes for CASGRPAGGEAFF. This chain joins TRBV6-1 and TRBJ1-1, with a tentative D call TRBD1 (5 bases). The CDR3 has 13 amino acids. Germline lookup yields CDR1 MNHNS and CDR2 SASEGT. Trimming pared 8 bases from V and 7 bases from J, leaving 17 bases between.